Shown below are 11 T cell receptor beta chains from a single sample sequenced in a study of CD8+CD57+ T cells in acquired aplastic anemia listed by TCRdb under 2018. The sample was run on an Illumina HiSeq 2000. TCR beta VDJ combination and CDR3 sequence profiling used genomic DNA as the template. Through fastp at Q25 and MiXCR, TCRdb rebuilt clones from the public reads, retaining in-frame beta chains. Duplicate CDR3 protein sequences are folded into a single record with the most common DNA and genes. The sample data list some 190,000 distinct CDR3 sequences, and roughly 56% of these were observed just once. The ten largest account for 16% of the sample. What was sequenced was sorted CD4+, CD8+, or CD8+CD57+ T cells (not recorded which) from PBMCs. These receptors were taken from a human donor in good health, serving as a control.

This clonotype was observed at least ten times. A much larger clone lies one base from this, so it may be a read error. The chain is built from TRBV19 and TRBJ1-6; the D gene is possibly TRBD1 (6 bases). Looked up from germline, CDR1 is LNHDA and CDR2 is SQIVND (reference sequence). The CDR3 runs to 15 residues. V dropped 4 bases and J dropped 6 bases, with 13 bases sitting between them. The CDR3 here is CASSTWGRTNSPLHF. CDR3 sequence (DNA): TGTGCCAGTAGTACCTGGGGGCGGACTAATTCACCCCTCCACTTT.

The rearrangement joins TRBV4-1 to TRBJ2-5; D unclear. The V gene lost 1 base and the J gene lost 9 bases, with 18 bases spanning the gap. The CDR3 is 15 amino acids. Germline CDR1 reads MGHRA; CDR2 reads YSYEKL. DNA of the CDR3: TGCGCCAGCAGCCAAGGTCCTGGGCTCAATCAGCCCCAGTACTTC. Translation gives CASSQGPGLNQPQYF.

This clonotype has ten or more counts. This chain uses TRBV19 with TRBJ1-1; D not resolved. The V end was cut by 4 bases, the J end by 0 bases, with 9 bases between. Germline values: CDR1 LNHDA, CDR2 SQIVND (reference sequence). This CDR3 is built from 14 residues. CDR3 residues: CASSTLTLNTEAFF. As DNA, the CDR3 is TGTGCCAGTAGTACCCTGACATTGAACACTGAAGCTTTCTTT.

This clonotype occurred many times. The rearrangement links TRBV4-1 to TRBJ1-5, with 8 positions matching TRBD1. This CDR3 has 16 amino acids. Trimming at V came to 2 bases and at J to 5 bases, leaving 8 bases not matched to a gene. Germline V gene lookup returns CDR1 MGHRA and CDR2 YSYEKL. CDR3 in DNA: TGCGCCAGCAGCCAATTAGGACAGGGAGGGGATCAGCCCCAGCATTTT. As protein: CASSQLGQGGDQPQHF.

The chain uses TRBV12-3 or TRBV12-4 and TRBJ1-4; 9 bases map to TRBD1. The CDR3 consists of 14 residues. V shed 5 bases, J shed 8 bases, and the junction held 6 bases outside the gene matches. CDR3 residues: CASSITGGAEKLFF. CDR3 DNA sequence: TGTGCCAGCAGTATAACAGGGGGCGCGGAAAAACTGTTTTTT.

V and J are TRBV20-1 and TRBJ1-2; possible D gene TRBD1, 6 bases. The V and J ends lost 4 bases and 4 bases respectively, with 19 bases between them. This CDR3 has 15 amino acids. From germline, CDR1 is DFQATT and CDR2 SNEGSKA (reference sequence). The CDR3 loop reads CSATGGGGLSYGYTF. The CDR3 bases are TGCAGTGCTACGGGGGGCGGGGGTCTTAGCTATGGCTACACCTTC.

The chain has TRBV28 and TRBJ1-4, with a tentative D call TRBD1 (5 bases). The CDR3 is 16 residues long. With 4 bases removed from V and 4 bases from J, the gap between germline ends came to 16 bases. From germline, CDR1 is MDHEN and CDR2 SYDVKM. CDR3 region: CASSSSGGWGNEKLFF. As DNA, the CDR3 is TGTGCCAGCAGTTCCTCCGGGGGGTGGGGTAATGAAAAACTGTTTTTT.

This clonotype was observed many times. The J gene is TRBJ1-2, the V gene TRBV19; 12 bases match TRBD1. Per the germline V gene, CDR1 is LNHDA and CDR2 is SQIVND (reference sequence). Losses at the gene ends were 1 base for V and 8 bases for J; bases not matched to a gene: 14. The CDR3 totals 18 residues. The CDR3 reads CASSIGSGTGGGRDGYTF. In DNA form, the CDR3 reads TGTGCCAGTAGTATAGGTTCCGGGACAGGGGGCGGTAGGGACGGCTACACCTTC.

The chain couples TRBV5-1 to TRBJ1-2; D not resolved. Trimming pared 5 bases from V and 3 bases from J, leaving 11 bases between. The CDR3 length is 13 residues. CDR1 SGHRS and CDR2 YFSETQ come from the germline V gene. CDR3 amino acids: CASRRAEDYGYTF. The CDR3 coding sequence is TGCGCCAGCAGGCGGGCAGAGGACTATGGCTACACCTTC.

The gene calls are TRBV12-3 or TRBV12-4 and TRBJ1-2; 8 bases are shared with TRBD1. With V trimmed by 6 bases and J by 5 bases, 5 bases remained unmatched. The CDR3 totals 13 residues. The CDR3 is CASRGTGPYGYTF. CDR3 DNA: TGTGCCAGCAGGGGGACAGGACCTTATGGCTACACCTTC.

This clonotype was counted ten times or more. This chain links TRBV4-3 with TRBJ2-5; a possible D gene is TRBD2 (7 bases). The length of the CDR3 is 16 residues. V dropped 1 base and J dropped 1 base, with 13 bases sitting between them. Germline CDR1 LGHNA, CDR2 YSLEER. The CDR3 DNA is TGCGCCAGCAGCCAAGGAGGGGGGACTACCCAAGAGACCCAGTACTTC. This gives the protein CASSQGGGTTQETQYF.